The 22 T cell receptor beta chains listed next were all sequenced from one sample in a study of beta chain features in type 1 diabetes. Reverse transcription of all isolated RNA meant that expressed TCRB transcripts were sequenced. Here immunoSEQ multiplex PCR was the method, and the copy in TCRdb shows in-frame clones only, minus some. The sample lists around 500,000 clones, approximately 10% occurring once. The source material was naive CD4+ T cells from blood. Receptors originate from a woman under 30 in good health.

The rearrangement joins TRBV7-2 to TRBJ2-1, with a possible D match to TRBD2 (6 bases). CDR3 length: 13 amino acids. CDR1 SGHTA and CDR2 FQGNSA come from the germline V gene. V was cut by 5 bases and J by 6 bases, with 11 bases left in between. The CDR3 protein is CASSPSRGNEQFF. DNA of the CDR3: TGTGCCAGCAGCCCCTCGCGGGGCAATGAGCAGTTCTTC.

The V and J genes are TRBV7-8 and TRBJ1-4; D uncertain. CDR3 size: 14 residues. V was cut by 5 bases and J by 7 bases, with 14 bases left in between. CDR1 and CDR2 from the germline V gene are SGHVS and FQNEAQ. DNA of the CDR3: TGTGCCAGCAGCGGTGTCAGGAGTGGTGAAAAACTGTTTTTT. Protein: CASSGVRSGEKLFF.

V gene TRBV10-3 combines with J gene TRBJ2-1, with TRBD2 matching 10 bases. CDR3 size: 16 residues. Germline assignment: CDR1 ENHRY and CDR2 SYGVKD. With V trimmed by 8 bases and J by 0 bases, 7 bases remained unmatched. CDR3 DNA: TGTGCCATCGGGGGGACTAGCGCCAACTCCTACAATGAGCAGTTCTTC. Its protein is CAIGGTSANSYNEQFF.

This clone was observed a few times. The CDR3 loop is CAWDITRTSGSLSSYEQYF. CDR3 nucleotides: TGTGCCTGGGATATCACTAGGACTAGCGGTTCTTTAAGCTCCTACGAGCAGTACTTC. The chain combines TRBV30 with TRBJ2-7; 10 bases fit TRBD2. The J segment lost 0 bases and the V segment lost 5 bases, leaving 19 bases of the junction unmatched. CDR3 length: 19 residues. Germline V CDR1 and CDR2: GTSNPN, SVGIG (reference sequence).

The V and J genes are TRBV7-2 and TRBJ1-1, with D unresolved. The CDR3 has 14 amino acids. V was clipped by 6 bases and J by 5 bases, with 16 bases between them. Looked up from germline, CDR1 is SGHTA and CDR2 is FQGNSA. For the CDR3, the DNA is TGTGCCAGCAGGGACGGAGGAAGGAGGACTGAAGCTTTCTTT. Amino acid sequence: CASRDGGRRTEAFF.

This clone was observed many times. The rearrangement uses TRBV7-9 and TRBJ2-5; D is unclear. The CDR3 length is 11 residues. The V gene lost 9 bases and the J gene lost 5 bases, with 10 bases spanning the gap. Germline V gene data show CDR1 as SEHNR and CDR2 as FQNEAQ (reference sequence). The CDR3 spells CARQTGETQYF. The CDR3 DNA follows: TGTGCCAGGCAGACCGGGGAGACCCAGTACTTC.

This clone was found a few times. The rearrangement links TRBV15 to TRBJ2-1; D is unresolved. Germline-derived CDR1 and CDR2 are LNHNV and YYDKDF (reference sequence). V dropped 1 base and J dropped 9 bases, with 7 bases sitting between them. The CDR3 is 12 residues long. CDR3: CATSRGRGEQFF. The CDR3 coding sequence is TGTGCCACCAGCAGAGGTAGAGGTGAGCAGTTCTTC.

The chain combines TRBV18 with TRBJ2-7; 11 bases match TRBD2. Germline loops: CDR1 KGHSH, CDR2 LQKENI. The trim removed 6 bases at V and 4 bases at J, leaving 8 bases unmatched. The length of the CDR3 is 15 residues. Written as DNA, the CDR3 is TGTGCCAGCTCTCGGACCGGGACTAGCGGTTACGAGCAGTACTTC. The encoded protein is CASSRTGTSGYEQYF.

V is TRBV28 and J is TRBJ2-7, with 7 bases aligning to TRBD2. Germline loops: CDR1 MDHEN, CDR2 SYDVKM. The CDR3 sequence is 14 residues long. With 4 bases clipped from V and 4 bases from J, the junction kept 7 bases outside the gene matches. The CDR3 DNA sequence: TGTGCCAGCAGTTCCCGGACTAGTGGATACGAGCAGTACGTC. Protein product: CASSSRTSGYEQYV.

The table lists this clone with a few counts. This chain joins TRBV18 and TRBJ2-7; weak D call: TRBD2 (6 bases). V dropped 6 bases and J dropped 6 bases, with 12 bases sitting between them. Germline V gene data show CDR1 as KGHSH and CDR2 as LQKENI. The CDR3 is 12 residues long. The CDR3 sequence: CASSTEGFEQYV. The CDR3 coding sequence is TGTGCCAGCTCGACGGAGGGATTCGAGCAGTACGTC.

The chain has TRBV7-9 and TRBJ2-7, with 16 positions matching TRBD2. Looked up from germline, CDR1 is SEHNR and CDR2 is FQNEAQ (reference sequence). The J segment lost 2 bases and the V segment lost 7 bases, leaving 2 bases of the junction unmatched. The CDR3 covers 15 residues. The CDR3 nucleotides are TGTGCCAGCATCGGGACTAGCGGGAGGGCCTACGAGCAGTACTTC. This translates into CASIGTSGRAYEQYF.

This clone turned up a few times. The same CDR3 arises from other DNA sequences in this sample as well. The CDR3 reads CASSPSGTYEQYF. The CDR3 DNA reads as TGTGCCAGCTCACCATCAGGGACCTACGAGCAGTACTTC. The J gene is TRBJ2-7, the V gene TRBV18, with a weak D call TRBD1 (5 bases). Germline loops: CDR1 KGHSH, CDR2 LQKENI. This CDR3 has 13 amino acids. The V gene lost 2 bases and the J gene lost 2 bases, with 7 bases spanning the gap.

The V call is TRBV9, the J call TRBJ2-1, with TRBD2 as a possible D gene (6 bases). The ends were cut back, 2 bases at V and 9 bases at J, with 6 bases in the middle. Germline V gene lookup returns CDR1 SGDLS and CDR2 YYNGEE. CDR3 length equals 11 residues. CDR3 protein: CASSVGGEQFF. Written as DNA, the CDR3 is TGTGCCAGCAGCGTGGGGGGTGAGCAGTTCTTC.

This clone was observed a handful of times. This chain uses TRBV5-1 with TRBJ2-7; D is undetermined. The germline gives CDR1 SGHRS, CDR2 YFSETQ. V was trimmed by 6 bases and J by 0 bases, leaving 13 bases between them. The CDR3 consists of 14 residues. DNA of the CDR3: TGCGCCAGCACGGAAACTTCAAGCTCCTACGAGCAGTACTTC. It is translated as CASTETSSSYEQYF.

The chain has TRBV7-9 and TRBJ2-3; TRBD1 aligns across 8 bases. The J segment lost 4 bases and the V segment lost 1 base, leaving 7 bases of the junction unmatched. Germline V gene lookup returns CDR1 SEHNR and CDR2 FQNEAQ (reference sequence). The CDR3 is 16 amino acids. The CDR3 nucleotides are TGTGCCAGCAGCTTAGAGACAGGGGTGAGCGCAGATACGCAGTATTTT. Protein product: CASSLETGVSADTQYF. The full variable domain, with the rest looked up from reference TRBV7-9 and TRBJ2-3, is DTGVSQNPRHKITKRGQNVTFRCDPISEHNRLYWYRQTLGQGPEFLTYFQNEAQLEKSRLLSDRFSAERPKGSFSTLEIQRTEQGDSAMYLCASSLETGVSADTQYFGPGTRLTVL.

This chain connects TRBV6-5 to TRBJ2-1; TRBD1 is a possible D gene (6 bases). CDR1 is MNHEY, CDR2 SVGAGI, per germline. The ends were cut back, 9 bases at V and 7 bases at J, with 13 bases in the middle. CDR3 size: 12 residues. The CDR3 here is CASGQLVNEQFF. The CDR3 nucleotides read TGTGCCAGTGGACAGTTGGTGAATGAGCAGTTCTTC.

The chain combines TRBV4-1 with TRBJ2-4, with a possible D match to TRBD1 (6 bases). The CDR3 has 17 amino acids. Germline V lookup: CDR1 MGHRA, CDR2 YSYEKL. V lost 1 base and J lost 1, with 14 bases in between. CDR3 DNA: TGCGCCAGCAGCCAAGTTAGGGGGATAAAGGCCAAAAACATTCAGTACTTC. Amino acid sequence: CASSQVRGIKAKNIQYF.

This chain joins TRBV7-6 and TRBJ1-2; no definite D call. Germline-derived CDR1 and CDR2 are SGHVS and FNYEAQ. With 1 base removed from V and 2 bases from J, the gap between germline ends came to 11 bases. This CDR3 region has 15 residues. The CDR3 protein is CASSLGSPKNYGYTF. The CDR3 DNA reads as TGTGCCAGCAGCTTAGGGTCGCCAAAGAACTATGGCTACACCTTC.

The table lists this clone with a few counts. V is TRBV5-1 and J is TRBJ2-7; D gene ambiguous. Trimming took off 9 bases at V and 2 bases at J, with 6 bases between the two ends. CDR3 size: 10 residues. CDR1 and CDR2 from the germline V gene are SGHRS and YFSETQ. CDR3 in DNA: TGCGCCACCCCAACCTACGAGCAGTACGTC. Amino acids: CATPTYEQYV.

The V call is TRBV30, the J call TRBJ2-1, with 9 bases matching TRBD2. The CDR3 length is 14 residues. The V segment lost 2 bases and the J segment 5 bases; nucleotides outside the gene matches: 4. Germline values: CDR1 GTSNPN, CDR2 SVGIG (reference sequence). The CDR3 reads CAWSRSSGNNEQFF. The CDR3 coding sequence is TGTGCCTGGAGTCGATCTAGCGGGAACAATGAGCAGTTCTTC. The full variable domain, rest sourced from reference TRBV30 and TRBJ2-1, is SQTIHQWPATLVQPVGSPLSLECTVEGTSNPNLYWYRQAAGRGLQLLFYSVGIGQISSEVPQNLSASRPQDRQFILSSKKLLLSDSGFYLCAWSRSSGNNEQFFGPGTRLTVL.

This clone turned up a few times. The CDR3 spells CASSFHGLVPGELFF. In DNA, the CDR3 is TGTGCCAGCAGCTTCCACGGACTAGTTCCCGGGGAGCTGTTTTTT. The genes are TRBV7-2 and TRBJ2-2; 7 bases are a match to TRBD2. CDR1 is SGHTA and CDR2 is FQGNSA in the germline V gene. J lost 6 bases, V lost 3 bases, and 7 bases had no gene match. CDR3 length: 15 amino acids. Full variable domain (missing parts from reference TRBV7-2 and TRBJ2-2): GAGVSQSPSNKVTEKGKDVELRCDPISGHTALYWYRQSLGQGLEFLIYFQGNSAPDKSGLPSDRFSAERTGGSVSTLTIQRTQQEDSAVYLCASSFHGLVPGELFFGEGSRLTVL.

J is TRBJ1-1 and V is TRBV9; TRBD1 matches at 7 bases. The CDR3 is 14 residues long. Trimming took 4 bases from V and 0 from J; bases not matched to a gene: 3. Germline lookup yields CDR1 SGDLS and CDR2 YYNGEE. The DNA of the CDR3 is TGTGCCAGCAGCTCACAGGGGATGAACACTGAAGCTTTCTTT. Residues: CASSSQGMNTEAFF.